What follows describes a single T cell receptor (beta chain). As originally analysed: Counts of nucleated cells, estimated from reference gene primer amplification, were obtained. Libraries were prepared by immunoSEQ multiplex PCR; TCRdb keeps only in-frame clonotypes and omits some of them. That table gives V, J and clone size, and the DNA gave D and trimming. The table lists about 360,000 clones, roughly 86% of them singletons. The sample belongs to a study of blood T cell repertoires in COVID-19. Study summary: Spain, Italy and the United States supplied samples that represented acute and convalescent COVID-19. The cDNA or gDNA used as material had been derived from T cells, B-cell-depleted T cells, or PBMCs.

J lost 2 bases, V lost 7 bases, and 7 bases had no gene match. CDR3 length: 13 residues. Per the germline V gene, CDR1 is GTSNPN and CDR2 is SVGIG (reference sequence). Material: peripheral blood. The receptor was derived from a human donor in a cohort sampled during active COVID-19. The chain joins TRBV30 to TRBJ1-2; 7 bases fit TRBD1. The DNA of the CDR3 is TGTGCCTACCCCTTGACAGGGAACTATGGCTACACCTTC. Translated: CAYPLTGNYGYTF.